Each of the 23 T cell receptor beta chains below was sequenced from the same sample in a study of human T cells and chemical hapten exposure. TCRdb itself ran the RACE reads through MiXCR, one entry per CDR3 protein. The table has just under 350,000 distinct CDR3 sequences, around 7% seen once. As to time point: patch test 1, 2 weeks after DPC sensitization. Treatment meaning: therapeutic diphenylcyclopropenone sensitization with weekly scalp DPC. This material consisted of whole blood, taken in connection with sensitization to the hapten diphenylcyclopropenone (DPC). Source of these receptors: a woman in her late teens or twenties with alopecia areata. Some clones in this sample may be carry-over from other donors' samples.

This clonotype showed up many times. J is TRBJ1-5 and V is TRBV12-3 or TRBV12-4; D gene uncertain. Trimming took 1 base from V and 2 from J, leaving 6 bases between them. The CDR3 contains 14 residues. Here the CDR3 reads CASSLGDGNQPQHF. For the CDR3, the DNA is TGTGCCAGCAGTTTAGGTGATGGCAATCAGCCCCAGCATTTT.

This clonotype has at least ten counts. V and J are TRBV14 and TRBJ2-2, with no clear D. This CDR3 has 13 amino acids. CDR1 SGHDN and CDR2 FVKESK come from the germline V gene. V was cut by 4 bases and J by 5 bases, with 8 bases left in between. CDR3 loop: CASSPSWTGELFF. In DNA form, the CDR3 reads TGTGCCAGCAGCCCCTCTTGGACCGGGGAGCTGTTTTTT.

This clonotype was picked up a small number of times. The chain has TRBV2 and TRBJ1-6, with D hard to call. The CDR3 covers 11 residues. V was cut by 2 bases and J by 11 bases, with 4 bases left in between. Looked up from germline, CDR1 is SNHLY and CDR2 is FYNNEI. CDR3 protein: CASSEITPLHF. The CDR3 coding sequence is TGTGCCAGCAGTGAAATTACACCCCTCCACTTT.

This clonotype was recorded at least ten times. This rearrangement joins TRBV12-3 or TRBV12-4 to TRBJ2-3, with D possibly matching TRBD1 (6 bases). V lost 6 bases, J lost 2 bases, and 9 bases lay in between. This CDR3 has 13 amino acids. The CDR3 nucleotides are TGTGCCAGCAGACGGGACAACACAGATACGCAGTATTTT. It is translated as CASRRDNTDTQYF.

This clonotype was found a few times. V and J are TRBV4-2 and TRBJ2-4; D remains ambiguous. Germline CDR1 LGHNA, CDR2 YNFKEQ. V was shortened by 1 base and J by 1 base, with 8 bases between the two germline ends. This CDR3 comprises 15 residues. The CDR3 nucleotides read TGTGCCAGCAGCCAAGGCTCTGCGGCCAAAAACATTCAGTACTTC. It encodes CASSQGSAAKNIQYF.

The CDR3, as DNA: TGCAGTGCTAGGGAGGGGCAAGAGACCCAGTACTTC. Protein sequence: CSAREGQETQYF. The chain links TRBV20-1 to TRBJ2-5, with D tentatively TRBD2 (6 bases). The CDR3 has 12 residues. CDR1 is DFQATT and CDR2 is SNEGSKA in the germline V gene (reference sequence). With 3 bases removed from V and 2 bases from J, the gap between germline ends came to 7 bases.

In this sample, this clonotype turned up many times. The chain employs TRBV3-1 and TRBJ1-1; D gene uncertain. CDR1 LGHDT and CDR2 YNNKEL come from the germline V gene (reference sequence). Between the trimmed V and J ends, which lost 4 bases and 4 bases, there was a span of 13 bases. CDR3 length: 14 amino acids. The CDR3 DNA follows: TGTGCCAGCAGCCTCGACGGCCTGGTCACTGAAGCTTTCTTT. Its translation is CASSLDGLVTEAFF.

This rearrangement joins TRBV12-3 or TRBV12-4 to TRBJ1-1; no clear D gene. CDR3 size: 13 residues. V gave up 6 bases and J gave up 3 bases, with 11 bases separating them. CDR3 region: CASRYHPDTEAFF. DNA for the CDR3: TGTGCCAGCAGATACCACCCGGACACTGAAGCTTTCTTT.

CDR3 coding DNA: TGTGCCAGCAGCTTATCCGGGTCCCCGGGCAATGAGCAGTTCTTC. Translation: CASSLSGSPGNEQFF. V and J are TRBV7-8 and TRBJ2-1; D remains ambiguous. This CDR3 region has 15 residues. Trimming left V 2 bases short and J 6 bases short, with 14 bases between. Germline V gives CDR1 SGHVS, CDR2 FQNEAQ.

This clonotype was observed a few times. The V and J genes are TRBV28 and TRBJ1-3; D is perhaps TRBD1 (5 bases). The CDR3 sequence is 18 residues long. Germline V gives CDR1 MDHEN, CDR2 SYDVKM. V shed 7 bases and J shed 6 bases, with 28 bases lying between them. This CDR3 reads CASKPRTSPAGRQNTIYF. CDR3 coding DNA: TGTGCCAGCAAACCTAGAACTTCCCCGGCAGGGAGGCAAAACACCATATATTTT.

This clonotype was seen at least ten times. The J gene is TRBJ2-3, the V gene TRBV4-1; no reliable D call. Deletions cut 4 bases from V and 2 bases from J, with 13 bases between. Germline V lookup: CDR1 MGHRA, CDR2 YSYEKL. This CDR3 has 15 residues. CDR3 sequence: CASSLQDGDTDTQYF. The DNA of the CDR3 is TGCGCCAGCAGCCTACAAGACGGAGACACAGATACGCAGTATTTT.

This clonotype was seen a single time. This chain connects TRBV29-1 to TRBJ1-1; no firm D call. The CDR3 has 14 amino acids. Germline CDR1 and CDR2: SQVTM and ANQGSEA. The V gene lost 1 base and the J gene lost 1 base, with 10 bases spanning the gap. As DNA, the CDR3 is TGCAGCGTTGAAGGGGGAAAGTCGAACACTGAAGCTTTCTTT. This encodes CSVEGGKSNTEAFF.

The V and J genes are TRBV6-6 and TRBJ2-1; D remains ambiguous. V was clipped by 2 bases and J by 9 bases, with 8 bases between them. The CDR3 loop spans 12 amino acids. CDR1 is MNHNY, CDR2 SVGAGI, per germline (reference sequence). The CDR3 is CASSYTKGEQFF. For the CDR3, the DNA is TGTGCCAGCAGTTACACCAAGGGTGAGCAGTTCTTC.

J is TRBJ2-7 and V is TRBV12-3 or TRBV12-4, with D possibly matching TRBD1 (6 bases). Trimming left V 4 bases short and J 5 bases short, with 9 bases between. The CDR3 totals 12 residues. This CDR3 reads CASSSYRDEQYF. CDR3 DNA sequence: TGTGCCAGCAGTTCCTACAGGGACGAGCAGTACTTC.

This clonotype was counted many times. V is TRBV6-6 and J is TRBJ1-1; unclear D gene. This CDR3 is built from 14 residues. From germline, CDR1 is MNHNY and CDR2 SVGAGI (reference sequence). The germline V and J ends were trimmed by 2 bases and 2 bases, with 9 bases remaining between them. CDR3 bases: TGTGCCAGCAGTTACCTTGACGGTAACACTGAAGCTTTCTTT. Encoded protein: CASSYLDGNTEAFF.

This clonotype was picked up a small number of times. J is TRBJ1-5 and V is TRBV7-9, with 11 bases that match TRBD1. Germline CDR1 SEHNR, CDR2 FQNEAQ (reference sequence). J lost 3 bases, V lost 5 bases, and 6 bases had no gene match. The CDR3 sequence is 16 residues long. The CDR3 DNA sequence: TGTGCCAGCAGCGGAGGGACAGGGGGAGACAATCAGCCCCAGCATTTT. Its translation: CASSGGTGGDNQPQHF.

This clonotype has at least ten counts. The CDR3 reads CAIGTELNSPLHF. DNA for the CDR3: TGTGCCATCGGAACAGAACTTAATTCACCCCTCCACTTT. V is TRBV10-3 and J is TRBJ1-6; D unclear. Trimming took 8 bases from V and 6 from J, leaving 11 bases between them. The CDR3 is 13 amino acids. The germline V gene has CDR1 ENHRY and CDR2 SYGVKD.

This clonotype has more than one count but fewer than ten. The genes are TRBV4-2 and TRBJ2-1; TRBD1 matches at 7 bases. Germline-derived CDR1 and CDR2 are LGHNA and YNFKEQ. CDR3 size: 15 residues. Germline trimming cut 3 bases from V and 8 bases from J; bases unmatched to any gene: 10. The CDR3 DNA follows: TGTGCCAGCAGCCAGGGGGACAGCTTGATAGATGAGCAGTTCTTC. It is translated as CASSQGDSLIDEQFF.

The V gene is TRBV28, the J gene TRBJ1-3; D not certain. Germline CDR1 reads MDHEN; CDR2 reads SYDVKM. This CDR3 comprises 13 residues. The V and J ends lost 4 bases and 4 bases respectively, with 8 bases between them. CDR3 bases: TGTGCCAGCAGTTCCCATAACGGAAACACCATATATTTT. Translation gives CASSSHNGNTIYF.

The gene calls are TRBV6-6 and TRBJ2-3, with 9 bases that match TRBD1. The CDR3 loop spans 13 amino acids. Germline V lookup: CDR1 MNHNY, CDR2 SVGAGI (reference sequence). The V segment lost 11 bases and the J segment 2 bases; nucleotides outside the gene matches: 5. The CDR3 reads CAGRDRDTDTQYF. For the CDR3, the DNA is TGTGCCGGCCGGGACAGGGACACAGATACGCAGTATTTT.

This clonotype showed up many times. This chain links TRBV6-6 with TRBJ1-5; a possible D gene is TRBD1 (5 bases). V dropped 0 bases and J dropped 6 bases, with 9 bases sitting between them. Germline assignment: CDR1 MNHNY and CDR2 SVGAGI (reference sequence). This CDR3 spans 14 amino acids. The DNA for the CDR3 is TGTGCCAGCAGTTACTCCCAGGGTGGTCAGCCCCAGCATTTT. It specifies CASSYSQGGQPQHF.

The chain has TRBV9 and TRBJ2-5; D gene unclear. V lost 3 bases and J 0 bases, leaving 9 bases between the germline ends. In germline, CDR1 is SGDLS, CDR2 YYNGEE. There are 14 residues in the CDR3. The CDR3 region has the DNA TGTGCCAGCAGCGGTTACGGTGACCAAGAGACCCAGTACTTC. As protein: CASSGYGDQETQYF. The complete variable domain, with remaining parts taken from reference TRBV9 and TRBJ2-5, reads DSGVTQTPKHLITATGQRVTLRCSPRSGDLSVYWYQQSLDQGLQFLIQYYNGEERAKGNILERFSAQQFPDLHSELNLSSLELGDSALYFCASSGYGDQETQYFGPGTRLLVL.

At least ten counts were recorded for this clonotype. The CDR3 coding sequence is TGTGCCAGCACCAGGAGGGGCCTGAACACTGAAGCTTTCTTT. Translation gives CASTRRGLNTEAFF. V usage is TRBV6-6 and J usage is TRBJ1-1; D is possibly TRBD1 (5 bases). The CDR3 totals 14 residues. Germline CDR1 reads MNHNY; CDR2 reads SVGAGI (reference sequence). Trimming took 7 bases from V and 0 from J, leaving 12 bases between them.